Below, one TCR beta chain is given with its context. This sample is drawn from a study of control samples from healthy donors and cancer patients. This CDR3 contains 14 residues. Germline V lookup: CDR1 KGHSH, CDR2 LQKENI. Losses at the gene ends were 2 bases for V and 5 bases for J; bases not matched to a gene: 4. Here immunoSEQ multiplex PCR was the method, and the copy in TCRdb shows in-frame clones only, minus some. The repertoire holds about 160,000 clones, with about 95% as singletons. This TCR was recovered from a man in his sixties with colorectal cancer. The genes are TRBV18 and TRBJ1-1, with TRBD1 identical over 8 bases. Sequencing was done on a sample of PBMCs. The CDR3 protein is CASSPRDRGTEAFF. DNA of the CDR3: TGTGCCAGCTCACCAAGAGACAGGGGAACTGAAGCTTTCTTT.